The 14 T cell receptor beta chains below come from one sample, sequenced in a study of blood T cell repertoires in COVID-19. The data were produced by immunoSEQ multiplex PCR, yet TCRdb's version contains in-frame clones alone and is incomplete. The sample yields a few hundred thousand clones, 88% seen once. Specimen: peripheral blood. These receptors were collected from a man aged 55 to 70 who had recovered from COVID-19.

V gene TRBV7-6 combines with J gene TRBJ1-3; D possibly corresponds to TRBD1 (5 bases). The CDR3 covers 16 residues. CDR1 is SGHVS, CDR2 FNYEAQ, per germline. Trimming cost V 1 base and J 6 bases, with 16 bases left between them. The CDR3 loop reads CASSLESVRDANTIYF. CDR3 bases: TGTGCCAGCAGCTTAGAAAGTGTCAGGGATGCAAACACCATATATTTT. Filled out from reference TRBV7-6 and TRBJ1-3, the complete variable domain reads GAGVSQSPRYKVTKRGQDVALRCDPISGHVSLYWYRQALGQGPEFLTYFNYEAQQDKSGLPNDRFSAERPEGSISTLTIQRTEQRDSAMYRCASSLESVRDANTIYFGEGSWLTVV.

The rearrangement links TRBV9 to TRBJ2-3; possibly TRBD1 for D (8 bases). V dropped 1 base and J dropped 4 bases, with 13 bases sitting between them. The germline V gene has CDR1 SGDLS and CDR2 YYNGEE. This CDR3 spans 15 amino acids. The chain's CDR3 is CASSVNRGRADTQYF. CDR3 DNA: TGTGCCAGCAGCGTAAACAGGGGGAGGGCAGATACGCAGTATTTT.

The sample holds one count of this clone. The V gene is TRBV6-2 or TRBV6-3, the J gene TRBJ1-6, with D possibly matching TRBD1 (5 bases). This CDR3 comprises 12 residues. The V gene's germline CDR1 is MNHEY and CDR2 SVGEGT. V was pared by 6 bases and J by 8 bases, with 8 bases between. The CDR3 spells CASSFRDSPLHF. CDR3 nucleotides: TGTGCCAGCAGCTTCAGGGATTCACCCCTCCACTTT.

The chain has TRBV6-6 and TRBJ1-1; TRBD1 aligns across 9 bases. Trimming cost V 5 bases and J 4 bases; bases outside gene matches: 8. The length of the CDR3 is 15 residues. Germline CDR1 is MNHNY and CDR2 is SVGAGI (reference sequence). The CDR3 loop reads CASSVGDREGTEAFF. The CDR3 nucleotides are TGTGCCAGCAGTGTCGGGGACAGGGAGGGCACTGAAGCTTTCTTT.

The CDR3 sequence: CASSVGWARLDAFF. The CDR3 coding sequence is TGCGCCAGCAGCGTGGGCTGGGCGCGACTAGACGCTTTCTTT. The chain links TRBV5-1 to TRBJ1-1; D is uncertain. V dropped 4 bases and J dropped 11 bases, with 21 bases sitting between them. This CDR3 is 14 amino acids long. Per the germline V gene, CDR1 is SGHRS and CDR2 is YFSETQ.

The chain carries TRBV6-6 and TRBJ1-1, with D tentatively TRBD1 (5 bases). In germline, CDR1 is MNHNY, CDR2 SVGAGI (reference sequence). Trimming took off 5 bases at V and 1 base at J, with 11 bases between the two ends. The CDR3 length is 14 residues. The CDR3 is CASSPLGQNTEAFF. The CDR3 coding sequence is TGTGCCAGCAGTCCCCTGGGGCAGAACACTGAAGCTTTCTTT.

This clone was seen once. The J gene is TRBJ1-1, the V gene TRBV6-1; no clear D gene. This CDR3 spans 13 amino acids. The germline V gene encodes CDR1 MNHNS and CDR2 SASEGT. Trimming cost V 2 bases and J 8 bases, with 12 bases left between them. CDR3 nucleotides: TGTGCCAGCAGTGAATGGGCACTCGCAGAAGCTTTCTTT. Its protein product is CASSEWALAEAFF.

The V gene is TRBV19, the J gene TRBJ1-1; unclear D gene. There are 13 residues in the CDR3. V was cut by 0 bases and J by 12 bases, with 14 bases left in between. Germline V gives CDR1 LNHDA, CDR2 SQIVND (reference sequence). The CDR3 nucleotides read TGTGCCAGTAGTATAGATGAAGGCGGGAAATCTTTCTTT. Translating gives CASSIDEGGKSFF.

This clone was seen a handful of times. The chain links TRBV7-2 to TRBJ1-2; the D is unclear. Between the trimmed V and J ends, which lost 0 bases and 2 bases, there was a span of 4 bases. CDR3 length equals 13 residues. Germline CDR1 reads SGHTA; CDR2 reads FQGNSA. CDR3 loop: CASSLAQNYGYTF. CDR3 in DNA: TGTGCCAGCAGCTTAGCACAGAACTATGGCTACACCTTC.

The chain uses TRBV3-1 (or the pseudogene TRBV3-2) and TRBJ1-6; D remains unclear. Germline lookup yields CDR1 LGHDT and CDR2 YNNKEL (reference sequence). V dropped 3 bases and J dropped 7 bases, with 7 bases sitting between them. CDR3 length equals 13 residues. The chain's CDR3 is CASSQSVNSPLHF. The CDR3, as DNA: TGTGCCAGCAGCCAGTCAGTAAATTCACCCCTCCACTTT.

The chain employs TRBV10-3 and TRBJ2-1; weak D call: TRBD2 (7 bases). V was cut by 6 bases and J by 7 bases, with 16 bases left in between. Germline CDR1 ENHRY, CDR2 SYGVKD. The CDR3 consists of 14 residues. DNA for the CDR3: TGTGCCATCAGAGCTGAGGGGGGGGGAAATGAGCAGTTCTTC. It specifies CAIRAEGGGNEQFF.

CDR3 sequence reads: CASSSERQASYEQYF. CDR3 nucleotide sequence: TGTGCCAGCAGCAGCGAGCGACAGGCTTCCTACGAGCAGTACTTC. The chain recombines TRBV7-6 with TRBJ2-7, with D possibly being TRBD1 (6 bases). The CDR3 loop spans 15 amino acids. V was shortened by 5 bases and J by 1 base, with 15 bases between the two germline ends. Germline assignment: CDR1 SGHVS and CDR2 FNYEAQ.

The rearrangement joins TRBV6-5 to TRBJ1-1; D uncertain. The germline V gene encodes CDR1 MNHEY and CDR2 SVGAGI. V was clipped by 4 bases and J by 5 bases, with 11 bases between them. This CDR3 has 13 residues. CDR3 coding DNA: TGTGCCAGCAGTTCGGTAGAGGGAACTGAAGCTTTCTTT. Its protein product is CASSSVEGTEAFF.

The chain carries TRBV5-1 and TRBJ2-7; D call uncertain. V lost 2 bases, J lost 7 bases, and 10 bases lay in between. CDR3 length equals 12 residues. Germline loops: CDR1 SGHRS, CDR2 YFSETQ. The CDR3 reads CASSLSGREQYF. The CDR3, as DNA: TGCGCCAGCAGCTTATCCGGTCGGGAGCAGTACTTC.